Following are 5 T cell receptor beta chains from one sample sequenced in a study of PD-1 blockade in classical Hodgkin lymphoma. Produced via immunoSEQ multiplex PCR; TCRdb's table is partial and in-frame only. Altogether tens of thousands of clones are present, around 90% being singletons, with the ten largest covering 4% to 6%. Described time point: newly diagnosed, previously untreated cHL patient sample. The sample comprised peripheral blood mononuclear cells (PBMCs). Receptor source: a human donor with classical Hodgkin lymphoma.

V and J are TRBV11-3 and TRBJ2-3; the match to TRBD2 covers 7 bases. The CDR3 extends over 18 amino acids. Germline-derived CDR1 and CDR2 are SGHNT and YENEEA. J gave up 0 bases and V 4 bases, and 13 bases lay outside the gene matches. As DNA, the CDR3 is TGTGCCAGCAGCTCCCGACTAGCCATGGGCGACAGCACAGATACGCAGTATTTT. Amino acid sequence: CASSSRLAMGDSTDTQYF.

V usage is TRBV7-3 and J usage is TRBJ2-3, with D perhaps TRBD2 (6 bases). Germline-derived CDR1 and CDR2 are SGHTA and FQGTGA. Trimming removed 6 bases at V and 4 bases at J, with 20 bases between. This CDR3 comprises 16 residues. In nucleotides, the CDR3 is TGTGCCAGCAGTCGCGGTCGGGGGAATGATGCAGATACGCAGTATTTT. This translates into CASSRGRGNDADTQYF. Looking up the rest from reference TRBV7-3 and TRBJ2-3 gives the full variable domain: GAGVSQTPSNKVTEKGKYVELRCDPISGHTALYWYRQSLGQGPEFLIYFQGTGAADDSGLPNDRFFAVRPEGSVSTLKIQRTERGDSAVYLCASSRGRGNDADTQYFGPGTRLTVL.

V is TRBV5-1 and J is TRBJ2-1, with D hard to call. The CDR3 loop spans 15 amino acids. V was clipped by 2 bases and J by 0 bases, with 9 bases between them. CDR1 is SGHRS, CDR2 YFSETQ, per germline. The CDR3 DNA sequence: TGCGCCAGCAGCTTTATAGAGCTCTCCTACAATGAGCAGTTCTTC. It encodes CASSFIELSYNEQFF.

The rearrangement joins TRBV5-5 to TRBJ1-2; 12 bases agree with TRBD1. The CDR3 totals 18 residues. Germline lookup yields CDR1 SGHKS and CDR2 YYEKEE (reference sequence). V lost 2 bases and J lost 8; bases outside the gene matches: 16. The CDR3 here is CASSLTGTGGSKLRGYTF. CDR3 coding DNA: TGTGCCAGCAGCTTAACCGGGACAGGGGGCTCCAAACTACGAGGCTACACCTTC.

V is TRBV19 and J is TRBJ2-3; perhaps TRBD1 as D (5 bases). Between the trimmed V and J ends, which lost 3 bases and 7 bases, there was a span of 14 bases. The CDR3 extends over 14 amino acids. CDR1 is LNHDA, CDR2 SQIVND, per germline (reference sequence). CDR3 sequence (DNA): TGTGCCAGTAGTATGGTGGGAAGGGGAAATACGCAGTATTTT. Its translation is CASSMVGRGNTQYF.